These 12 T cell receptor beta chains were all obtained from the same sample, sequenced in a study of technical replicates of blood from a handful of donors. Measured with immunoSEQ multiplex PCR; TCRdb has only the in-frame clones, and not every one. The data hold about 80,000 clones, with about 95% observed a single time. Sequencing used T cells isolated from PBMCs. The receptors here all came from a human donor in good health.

In DNA, the CDR3 is TGTGCCAGCAGCCTAGAATCGGTAGTTTCCTACGAGCAGTACTTC. Translating gives CASSLESVVSYEQYF. The V call is TRBV7-8, the J call TRBJ2-7; D ambiguous. This CDR3 spans 15 amino acids. The germline gives CDR1 SGHVS, CDR2 FQNEAQ. The V and J ends lost 5 bases and 1 base respectively, with 15 bases between them.

CDR3 sequence: CASSRSGSTNEKLFF. Here the CDR3 DNA reads TGTGCCAGCAGCCGATCAGGGTCCACTAATGAAAAACTGTTTTTT. This chain links TRBV6-5 with TRBJ1-4, with a weak D call TRBD1 (5 bases). The CDR3 has 15 amino acids. Per the germline V gene, CDR1 is MNHEY and CDR2 is SVGAGI. Between the trimmed V and J ends, which lost 6 bases and 2 bases, there was a span of 13 bases.

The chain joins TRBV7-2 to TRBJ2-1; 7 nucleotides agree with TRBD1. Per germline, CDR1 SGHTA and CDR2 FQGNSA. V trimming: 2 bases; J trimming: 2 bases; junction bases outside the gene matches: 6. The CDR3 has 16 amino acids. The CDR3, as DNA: TGTGCCAGCAGCTTAAGAGGGGACAGACCCTACAATGAGCAGTTCTTC. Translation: CASSLRGDRPYNEQFF.

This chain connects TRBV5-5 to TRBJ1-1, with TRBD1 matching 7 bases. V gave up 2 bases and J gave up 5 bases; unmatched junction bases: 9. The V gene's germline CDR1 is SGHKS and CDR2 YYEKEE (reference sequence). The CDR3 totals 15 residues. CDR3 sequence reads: CASSFAGGGETEAFF. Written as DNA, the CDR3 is TGTGCCAGCAGCTTCGCAGGGGGTGGAGAAACTGAAGCTTTCTTT.

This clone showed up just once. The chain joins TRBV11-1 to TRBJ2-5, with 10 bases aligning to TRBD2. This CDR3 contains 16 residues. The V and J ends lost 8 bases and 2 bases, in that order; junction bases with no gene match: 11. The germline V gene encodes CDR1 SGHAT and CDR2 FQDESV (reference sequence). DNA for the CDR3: TGTGCCAGCTCTAGCCTAGCGGGAGTCCTACAAGAGACCCAGTACTTC. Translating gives CASSSLAGVLQETQYF.

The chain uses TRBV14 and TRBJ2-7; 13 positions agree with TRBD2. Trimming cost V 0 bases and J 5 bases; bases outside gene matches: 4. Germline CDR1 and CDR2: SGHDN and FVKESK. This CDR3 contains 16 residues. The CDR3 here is CASSQELGTSGNEQYF. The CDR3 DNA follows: TGTGCCAGCAGCCAAGAACTTGGGACTAGCGGGAACGAGCAGTACTTC.

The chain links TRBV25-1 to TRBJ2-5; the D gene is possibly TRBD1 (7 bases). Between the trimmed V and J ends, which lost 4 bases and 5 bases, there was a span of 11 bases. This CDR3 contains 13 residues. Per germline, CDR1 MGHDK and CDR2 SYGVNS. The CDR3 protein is CASSARGDETQYF. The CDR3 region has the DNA TGTGCCAGCAGTGCCAGGGGGGATGAGACCCAGTACTTC.

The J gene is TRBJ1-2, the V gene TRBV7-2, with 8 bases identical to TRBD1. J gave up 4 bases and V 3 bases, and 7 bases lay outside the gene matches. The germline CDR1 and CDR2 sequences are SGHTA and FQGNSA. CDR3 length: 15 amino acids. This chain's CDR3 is CASSFGQGRGYGYTF. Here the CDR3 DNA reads TGTGCCAGCAGCTTCGGACAGGGCCGGGGCTATGGCTACACCTTC.

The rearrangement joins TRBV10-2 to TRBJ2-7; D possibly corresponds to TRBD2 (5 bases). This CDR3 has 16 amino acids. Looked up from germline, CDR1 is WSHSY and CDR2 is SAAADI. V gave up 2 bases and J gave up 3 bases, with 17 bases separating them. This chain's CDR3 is CASSELFGEMDYEQYF. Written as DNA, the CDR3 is TGCGCCAGCAGTGAGCTGTTCGGGGAGATGGACTACGAGCAGTACTTC.

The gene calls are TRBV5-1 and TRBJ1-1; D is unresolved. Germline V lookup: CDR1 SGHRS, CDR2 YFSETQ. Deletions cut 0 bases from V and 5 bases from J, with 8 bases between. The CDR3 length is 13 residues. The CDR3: CASSLVRGTEAFF. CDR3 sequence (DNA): TGCGCCAGCAGCTTGGTCCGGGGAACTGAAGCTTTCTTT.

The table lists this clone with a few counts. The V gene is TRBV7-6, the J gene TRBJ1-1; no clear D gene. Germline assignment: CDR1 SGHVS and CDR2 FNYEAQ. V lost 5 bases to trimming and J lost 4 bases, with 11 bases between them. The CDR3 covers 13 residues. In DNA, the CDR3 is TGTGCCAGCAGCCAGACGGCAGGCACTGAAGCTTTCTTT. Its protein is CASSQTAGTEAFF.

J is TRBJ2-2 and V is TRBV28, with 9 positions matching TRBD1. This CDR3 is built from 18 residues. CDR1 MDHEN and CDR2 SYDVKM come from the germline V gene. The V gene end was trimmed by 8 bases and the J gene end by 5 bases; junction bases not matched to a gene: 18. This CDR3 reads CASGRWTGAESRTGELFF. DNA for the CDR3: TGTGCCAGCGGACGATGGACAGGGGCTGAGTCAAGGACCGGGGAGCTGTTTTTT.